The table lists the clone carrying this T cell receptor beta chain with a few counts. As yet, its antigen is unknown. After 5'RACE with constant-segment primers, TCR alpha and TCR beta cDNA libraries carrying sample barcodes and UMIs were obtained. Each CDR3 protein gets one entry after TCRdb re-called the 5' RACE reads with MiXCR. Among 350,000 to 500,000 distinct CDR3 sequences listed, 15% to 20% were seen once. This record comes from a study of T-cell memory formation after mild COVID-19. Background on the study: Largely donor-specific TCR clusters were found. Study outcomes and limitations: Within pre-infection memory, some responding clones were found, suggesting cross-reactive memory joined.

Trimming took 0 bases from V and 6 from J, leaving 6 bases between them. The CDR3 covers 13 residues. Germline CDR1 SGHTA, CDR2 FQGNSA. Sequencing was carried out using PBMCs or a T cell subset sorted from them (not recorded which). This chain uses TRBV7-2 with TRBJ2-1; no definite D call. This receptor was taken from a man between 18 and 35 years old who had mild COVID-19 (a few samples of this study predate the infection). Cell type and time point are not known. CDR3 nucleotide sequence: TGTGCCAGCAGCTTAGCGGCCGTCAATGAGCAGTTCTTC. It translates to CASSLAAVNEQFF. The whole variable domain, remainder taken from reference TRBV7-2 and TRBJ2-1, is GAGVSQSPSNKVTEKGKDVELRCDPISGHTALYWYRQSLGQGLEFLIYFQGNSAPDKSGLPSDRFSAERTGGSVSTLTIQRTQQEDSAVYLCASSLAAVNEQFFGPGTRLTVL.